These T cell receptor beta chains were read from a single sample in a study of T cells in Graves' hyperthyroidism and ophthalmopathy. TCRdb reanalysed the multiplex PCR reads using MiXCR and keeps one entry per CDR3 protein. The sample has approximately 210,000 distinct CDR3 sequences; about a sixth are singletons. Sequencing was carried out using blood. The receptor set was obtained from a man aged 50-59 years with Graves' hyperthyroidism. The CDR3 runs from the conserved cysteine through the conserved F or W. The order of the fields is V gene, clone size, D gene, J gene, CDR3 DNA, CDR3 protein. The D gene is left open where the match is weak. Clone size appears in some rows only: once, few, many, or a class for an expanded clone.

v_gene: TRBV12-3/TRBV12-4; abundance: many; d_gene: TRBD2; j_gene: TRBJ2-1; CDR3nt: TGTGCCAGCAGCCGTACTAGCGCATCCTACAATGAGCAGTTCTTC; CDR3aa: CASSRTSASYNEQFF
v_gene: TRBV6-2/TRBV6-3; abundance: many; d_gene: .; j_gene: TRBJ1-4; CDR3nt: TGTGCCAGCAGTTCCGGGACGGAAGGGGAAAAACTGTTTTTT; CDR3aa: CASSSGTEGEKLFF
v_gene: TRBV7-8; abundance: many; d_gene: TRBD2; j_gene: TRBJ2-1; CDR3nt: TGTGCCAGCAGCTTACGCCCCCTAGCGGGGGCCTACAATGAGCAGTTCTTC; CDR3aa: CASSLRPLAGAYNEQFF
v_gene: TRBV28; abundance: .; d_gene: TRBD1; j_gene: TRBJ2-4; CDR3nt: TGTGCCAGCAGTTTGAACAGGGGGAACATTCGGTACTTC; CDR3aa: CASSLNRGNIRYF
v_gene: TRBV5-1; abundance: many; d_gene: TRBD1; j_gene: TRBJ2-5; CDR3nt: TGCGCCAGCAGCTTTCGCCCACAGGGGAGCCAAGAGACCCAGTACTTC; CDR3aa: CASSFRPQGSQETQYF
v_gene: TRBV6-2/TRBV6-3; abundance: few; d_gene: .; j_gene: TRBJ2-1; CDR3nt: TGTGCCAGCAGTTACTGGCTCAGTAGCGATGAGCAGTTCTTC; CDR3aa: CASSYWLSSDEQFF
v_gene: TRBV7-9; abundance: .; d_gene: .; j_gene: TRBJ2-1; CDR3nt: TGTGCCAGCAGCTCCAGTGTAGATGAGCAGTTCTTC; CDR3aa: CASSSSVDEQFF
v_gene: TRBV6-6; abundance: many; d_gene: TRBD2; j_gene: TRBJ2-3; CDR3nt: TGTGCCAGCAGTTACTCGTCTAGCGGGAGAGATACGCAGTATTTT; CDR3aa: CASSYSSSGRDTQYF
v_gene: TRBV14; abundance: .; d_gene: TRBD2; j_gene: TRBJ2-1; CDR3nt: TGTGCCAGCAGCCGCCTGACTAGCGGGACGTATGAGCAGTTCTTC; CDR3aa: CASSRLTSGTYEQFF
v_gene: TRBV20-1; abundance: .; d_gene: TRBD2; j_gene: TRBJ2-1; CDR3nt: TGCAGTGCTAGCGAACCGGGACTAGCGGGCAGGGATGAGCAGTTCTTC; CDR3aa: CSASEPGLAGRDEQFF
v_gene: TRBV12-3/TRBV12-4; abundance: few; d_gene: TRBD2; j_gene: TRBJ2-1; CDR3nt: TGTGCCAGCAGACCGACTAGCGGGCCCGAGAATGAGCAGTTCTTC; CDR3aa: CASRPTSGPENEQFF
v_gene: TRBV2; abundance: .; d_gene: TRBD1; j_gene: TRBJ2-7; CDR3nt: TGTGCCAGCAGTGAGGGACAGGGTTTGGACGAGCAGTACTTC; CDR3aa: CASSEGQGLDEQYF
v_gene: TRBV19; abundance: .; d_gene: .; j_gene: TRBJ1-1; CDR3nt: TGTGCCAGTAGTATTCAGGGCAGTAGCACTGAAGCTTTCTTT; CDR3aa: CASSIQGSSTEAFF
v_gene: TRBV12-3/TRBV12-4; abundance: many; d_gene: .; j_gene: TRBJ1-1; CDR3nt: TGTGCCAGCAGTGATGACCGAAAGAACACTGAAGCTTTCTTT; CDR3aa: CASSDDRKNTEAFF
v_gene: TRBV7-2; abundance: few; d_gene: TRBD1; j_gene: TRBJ2-7; CDR3nt: TGTGCCAGCAGCTTAGGAAGTACAGGGGCATACGAGCAGTACTTC; CDR3aa: CASSLGSTGAYEQYF
v_gene: TRBV27; abundance: many; d_gene: .; j_gene: TRBJ2-7; CDR3nt: TGTACCAGCAGTTTATTCGGGAGAGTCAGTGCCGAGCAGTACTTC; CDR3aa: CTSSLFGRVSAEQYF
v_gene: TRBV20-1; abundance: .; d_gene: TRBD1; j_gene: TRBJ2-4; CDR3nt: TGCAGTGCCAGCGACAGGGGGGCAAACATTCAGTACTTC; CDR3aa: CSASDRGANIQYF
v_gene: TRBV28; abundance: many; d_gene: .; j_gene: TRBJ2-2; CDR3nt: TGTGCCAGCAGCCGGACCACCGGGGAGCTGTTTTTT; CDR3aa: CASSRTTGELFF
v_gene: TRBV2; abundance: .; d_gene: .; j_gene: TRBJ2-2; CDR3nt: TGTGCCAGCAGTTCGGGCAGGAGAAACACCGGGGAGCTGTTTTTT; CDR3aa: CASSSGRRNTGELFF
v_gene: TRBV6-5; abundance: .; d_gene: .; j_gene: TRBJ2-7; CDR3nt: TGTGCCAGCAGTTTCACCGCTTCCCCGCATATTGGCGGAACCTACGAGCAGTACTTC; CDR3aa: CASSFTASPHIGGTYEQYF
v_gene: TRBV4-3; abundance: few; d_gene: .; j_gene: TRBJ1-5; CDR3nt: TGCGCCAGCAGCCAAGATCTTAGCTCCGATTATAGCAATCAGCCCCAGCATTTT; CDR3aa: CASSQDLSSDYSNQPQHF
v_gene: TRBV9; abundance: many; d_gene: .; j_gene: TRBJ1-2; CDR3nt: TGTGCCAGCAGTATGGGGGAGTATGGCTACACCTTC; CDR3aa: CASSMGEYGYTF
v_gene: TRBV12-3/TRBV12-4; abundance: few; d_gene: .; j_gene: TRBJ1-5; CDR3nt: TGTGCCAGCAGTTTAGGGGAGGCGCAGCCCCAGCATTTT; CDR3aa: CASSLGEAQPQHF
v_gene: TRBV6-1; abundance: many; d_gene: TRBD2; j_gene: TRBJ2-2; CDR3nt: TGTGCCAGCAGTGATGGAACTAGCGGGACCCTGAACACCGGGGAGCTGTTTTTT; CDR3aa: CASSDGTSGTLNTGELFF
v_gene: TRBV12-3/TRBV12-4; abundance: many; d_gene: TRBD1; j_gene: TRBJ1-2; CDR3nt: TGTGCCAGCAGTTTGGACAGGGCCTACACCTTC; CDR3aa: CASSLDRAYTF
v_gene: TRBV3-1; abundance: .; d_gene: TRBD2; j_gene: TRBJ2-3; CDR3nt: TGTGCCAGCAGCCGGGGGACTAGAGATACGCAGTATTTT; CDR3aa: CASSRGTRDTQYF
v_gene: TRBV3-1; abundance: .; d_gene: .; j_gene: TRBJ1-2; CDR3nt: TGTGCCAGCAGCGCCCTCCAAGAAACCTACACCTTC; CDR3aa: CASSALQETYTF
v_gene: TRBV4-3; abundance: .; d_gene: TRBD1; j_gene: TRBJ1-1; CDR3nt: TGCGCCAGCAGCCAAGGCAGGGGGCTGGGATTCACTGAAGCTTTCTTT; CDR3aa: CASSQGRGLGFTEAFF
v_gene: TRBV20-1; abundance: many; d_gene: .; j_gene: TRBJ2-7; CDR3nt: TGCAGTGCTAGAAATCTCCGCCTATCCACCTACGAGCAGTACTTC; CDR3aa: CSARNLRLSTYEQYF
v_gene: TRBV5-4; abundance: many; d_gene: TRBD1; j_gene: TRBJ1-2; CDR3nt: TGTGCCAGCAGCCCAGACAGGGGGAACTATGGCTACACCTTC; CDR3aa: CASSPDRGNYGYTF
v_gene: TRBV6-5; abundance: .; d_gene: .; j_gene: TRBJ1-4; CDR3nt: TGTGCCAGCAGTTACTCCCGGTTTAATGAAAAACTGTTTTTT; CDR3aa: CASSYSRFNEKLFF
v_gene: TRBV6-1; abundance: many; d_gene: .; j_gene: TRBJ2-7; CDR3nt: TGTGCCAGCAGTGAAGCGCTCGGGGAGCCCACCTACGAGCAGTACTTC; CDR3aa: CASSEALGEPTYEQYF
v_gene: TRBV20-1; abundance: many; d_gene: .; j_gene: TRBJ2-1; CDR3nt: TGCAGTGCTCCCCCTCCAGGACTCCTTGTGTACAATGAGCAGTTCTTC; CDR3aa: CSAPPPGLLVYNEQFF
v_gene: TRBV18; abundance: many; d_gene: TRBD1; j_gene: TRBJ1-5; CDR3nt: TGTGCCAGCTCACCAACAGGGGGCCATAATCAGCCCCAGCATTTT; CDR3aa: CASSPTGGHNQPQHF
v_gene: TRBV10-1; abundance: many; d_gene: .; j_gene: TRBJ1-5; CDR3nt: TGCGCCAGCAGTGAGATCGGAGTGGAGGGGGGGGACAATCAGCCCCAGCATTTT; CDR3aa: CASSEIGVEGGDNQPQHF
v_gene: TRBV7-3; abundance: many; d_gene: TRBD2; j_gene: TRBJ2-5; CDR3nt: TGTGCCAGCAGCCACGGGGGGGGATCGGAGACCCAGTACTTC; CDR3aa: CASSHGGGSETQYF
v_gene: TRBV7-7; abundance: .; d_gene: TRBD1; j_gene: TRBJ2-3; CDR3nt: TGTGCTAGCAGCGGACAGGGTAGTGGAACGCAGTATTTT; CDR3aa: CASSGQGSGTQYF
v_gene: TRBV6-1; abundance: many; d_gene: TRBD1; j_gene: TRBJ1-1; CDR3nt: TGTGCCAGCAGTTCGTCCGGACAGGGGGCGCTTAGTACTGAAGCTTTCTTT; CDR3aa: CASSSSGQGALSTEAFF
v_gene: TRBV5-5; abundance: few; d_gene: TRBD1; j_gene: TRBJ2-4; CDR3nt: TGTGCCAGCAGCTCACTGGGACAGGCCCAGGGCATTCAGTACTTC; CDR3aa: CASSSLGQAQGIQYF
v_gene: TRBV7-2; abundance: many; d_gene: .; j_gene: TRBJ1-4; CDR3nt: TGTGCCAGCAGCTTACAGGGGTTAACTAATGAAAAACTGTTTTTT; CDR3aa: CASSLQGLTNEKLFF
v_gene: TRBV18; abundance: many; d_gene: .; j_gene: TRBJ1-5; CDR3nt: TGTGCCAGCTCACGAGCTCGGGATAGCAATCAGCCCCAGCATTTT; CDR3aa: CASSRARDSNQPQHF
v_gene: TRBV6-1; abundance: many; d_gene: TRBD2; j_gene: TRBJ2-5; CDR3nt: TGTGCCAGCACCCGGCTAGCGGGAGTTTATCAAGAGACCCAGTACTTC; CDR3aa: CASTRLAGVYQETQYF
v_gene: TRBV20-1; abundance: many; d_gene: TRBD2; j_gene: TRBJ2-1; CDR3nt: TGCAGTGCCAACCCTGGCGGGAGGGCCGAGAATGAGCAGTTCTTC; CDR3aa: CSANPGGRAENEQFF
v_gene: TRBV27; abundance: .; d_gene: .; j_gene: TRBJ2-4; CDR3nt: TGTGCCAGCAGTTTAACAGGGATAAACATTCAGTACTTC; CDR3aa: CASSLTGINIQYF
v_gene: TRBV4-2; abundance: .; d_gene: TRBD2; j_gene: TRBJ2-1; CDR3nt: TGTGCCAGCAGCCAGGGGGGGGCCTACAATGAGCAGTTCTTC; CDR3aa: CASSQGGAYNEQFF
v_gene: TRBV10-2; abundance: .; d_gene: TRBD2; j_gene: TRBJ2-1; CDR3nt: TGCGCCAGCAGAGGGGGACTAGAAAGGCAGCAGTTCTTC; CDR3aa: CASRGGLERQQFF
v_gene: TRBV30; abundance: medium-sized; d_gene: TRBD2; j_gene: TRBJ2-3; CDR3nt: TGTGCCTGGAGTGTACCTAGCGGGAGGTTCCCAGATACGCAGTATTTT; CDR3aa: CAWSVPSGRFPDTQYF
v_gene: TRBV19; abundance: .; d_gene: .; j_gene: TRBJ2-7; CDR3nt: TGTGCCAGTAGTACCGGACTATTCTACGAGCAGTACTTC; CDR3aa: CASSTGLFYEQYF
v_gene: TRBV6-5; abundance: .; d_gene: .; j_gene: TRBJ2-3; CDR3nt: TGTGCCAGCAGTTACTTCACGACCCAAGATACGCAGTATTTT; CDR3aa: CASSYFTTQDTQYF
v_gene: TRBV6-2/TRBV6-3; abundance: many; d_gene: .; j_gene: TRBJ2-1; CDR3nt: TGTGCCAGCAGTTACTTCGGTGAGCAGTTCTTC; CDR3aa: CASSYFGEQFF
v_gene: TRBV30; abundance: many; d_gene: .; j_gene: TRBJ2-7; CDR3nt: TGTGCCTGGAGTCCCATAGGCTCCTACGAGCAGTACTTC; CDR3aa: CAWSPIGSYEQYF
v_gene: TRBV12-3/TRBV12-4; abundance: many; d_gene: .; j_gene: TRBJ2-7; CDR3nt: TGTGCCAGCAGTTTGATTTCGTGGGGTGAGACACACTCCTACGAGCAGTACTTC; CDR3aa: CASSLISWGETHSYEQYF
v_gene: TRBV11-3; abundance: .; d_gene: TRBD2; j_gene: TRBJ2-7; CDR3nt: TGTGCCAGCAGCTTAGGCCCGGGACTAGCGGCGTACGAGCAGTACTTC; CDR3aa: CASSLGPGLAAYEQYF
v_gene: TRBV28; abundance: few; d_gene: TRBD1; j_gene: TRBJ1-2; CDR3nt: TGTGCCAGCAGGGGGACAGGGGGAGCCTATGGCTACACCTTC; CDR3aa: CASRGTGGAYGYTF
v_gene: TRBV27; abundance: .; d_gene: .; j_gene: TRBJ1-6; CDR3nt: TGTGCCAGCAGTTGGAAGCCATTTGTGCCACCCCTCCACTTT; CDR3aa: CASSWKPFVPPLHF
v_gene: TRBV7-9; abundance: .; d_gene: .; j_gene: TRBJ2-2; CDR3nt: TGTGCCAGCAGCGGACGGGCGTCAACCGGGGAGCTGTTTTTT; CDR3aa: CASSGRASTGELFF